This T cell receptor (beta chain) was captured in a study of CD4+ T cells in melanoma. Study-level results: In melanoma, neoantigen-specific CD4+ T cells reportedly differed in differentiation state. A reported correlation linked neoantigen-specific CD4+ T cells to CD8+, macrophage and B cell function.

V trimming: 3 bases; J trimming: 4 bases; junction bases outside the gene matches: 2. The CDR3 spans 13 residues. The germline V gene encodes CDR1 LGHNA and CDR2 YSLEER. The protocol was immunoSEQ multiplex PCR, while the TCRdb copy is restricted to in-frame clones and leaves out a portion. This table has about 110,000 clones, over 80% appearing once. On this clone: The antigen remains unidentified.

The specimen was peripheral blood. This chain uses TRBV4-3 with TRBJ1-1; TRBD1 matches at 7 bases. The receptor was derived from a human donor with melanoma. The CDR3 loop is CASSQGQRTEAFF. CDR3 nucleotides: TGCGCCAGCAGCCAGGGACAGCGCACTGAAGCTTTCTTT.